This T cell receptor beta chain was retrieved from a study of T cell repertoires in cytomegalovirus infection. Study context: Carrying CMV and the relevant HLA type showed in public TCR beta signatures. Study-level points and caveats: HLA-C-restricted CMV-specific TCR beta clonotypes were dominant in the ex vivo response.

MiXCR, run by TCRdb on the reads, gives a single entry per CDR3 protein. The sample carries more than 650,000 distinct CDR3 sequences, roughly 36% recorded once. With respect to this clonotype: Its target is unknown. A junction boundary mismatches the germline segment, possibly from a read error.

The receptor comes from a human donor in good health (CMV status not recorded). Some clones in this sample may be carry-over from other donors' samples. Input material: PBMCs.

DNA of the CDR3: TGTTCCAGAAGTCGGATCGACGGAGGTGAAGCTTTCTTT. Residues: CSRSRIDGGEAFF. This chain uses TRBV6-5 with TRBJ1-1; D is uncertain. CDR3 length: 13 amino acids. CDR1 and CDR2 (germline): MNHEY, SVGAGI.